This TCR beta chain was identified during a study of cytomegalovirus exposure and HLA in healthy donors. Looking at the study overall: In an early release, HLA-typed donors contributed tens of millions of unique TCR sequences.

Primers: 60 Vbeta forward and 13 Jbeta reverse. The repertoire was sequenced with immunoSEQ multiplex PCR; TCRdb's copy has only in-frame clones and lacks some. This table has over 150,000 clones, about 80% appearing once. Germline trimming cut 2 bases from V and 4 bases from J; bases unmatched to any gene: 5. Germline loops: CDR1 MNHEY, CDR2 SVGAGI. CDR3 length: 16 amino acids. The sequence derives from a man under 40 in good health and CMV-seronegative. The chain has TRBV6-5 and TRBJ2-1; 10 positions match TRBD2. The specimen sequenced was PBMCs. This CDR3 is CASSYGSGGKYNEQFF. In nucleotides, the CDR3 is TGTGCCAGCAGTTACGGTAGCGGGGGGAAATACAATGAGCAGTTCTTC.